This T cell receptor (beta chain) was found in a study of Graves' ophthalmopathy and Graves' hyperthyroidism. Study information: The authors collected peripheral blood at initial diagnosis, before any treatment. Points from the study as a whole: Classification of ophthalmopathy versus stable hyperthyroidism by a 13-signature model yielded 85% to 90% sensitivity and roughly 80% specificity.

As for this clonotype: Its antigen is unidentified.

Uncontrolled infections, pregnancy, lactation or other autoimmune diseases led to patient exclusion. RNA transcripts provided the template for amplifying TCR beta CDR3 regions. RT-PCR with HTBI primers came first, then second-round multiplex PCR. Via MiXCR, TCRdb re-called the multiplex PCR reads, giving one row per CDR3 protein. The sample has 350,000 to 450,000 distinct CDR3 sequences; roughly 21% are singletons. In germline, CDR1 is LNHNV, CDR2 YYDKDF (reference sequence). This CDR3 contains 17 residues. V lost 2 bases and J lost 4; bases outside the gene matches: 12. Input material: peripheral blood. This sequence was found in a woman younger than 35 with stable Graves' hyperthyroidism. The chain is built from TRBV15 and TRBJ2-5; 8 bases agree with TRBD1. Here the CDR3 DNA reads TGTGCCACCAGCAGACCAGGACGGACAGGGAGCCGAGAGACCCAGTACTTC. It is translated as CATSRPGRTGSRETQYF.